A selection of T cell receptor beta chains follows, all from one sample in a study of Graves' ophthalmopathy and Graves' hyperthyroidism. MiXCR was run by TCRdb on the multiplex PCR reads, yielding one entry per CDR3 protein. Counted here are 200,000 to 250,000 distinct CDR3 sequences, 20% to 25% occurring once; the ten biggest clones make up 43%. The sequenced sample consisted of peripheral blood. These TCRs come from a woman in her fifties or sixties with Graves' ophthalmopathy. The CDR3 runs from the conserved cysteine through the conserved F or W. The order of the fields is J gene, V gene, clone size, CDR3 protein. The size of a clone is reported for some rows only, either as once, few or many, or as a class for expanded clones.

TRBJ1-1	TRBV9	NA	CASAPVEGASAAFF
TRBJ1-2	TRBV5-1	many	CASSLDPGGDGYTF
TRBJ1-5	TRBV2	few	CASSDWVNNQPQHF
TRBJ2-3	TRBV6-2/TRBV6-3	many	CASSYAGNTDTQYF
TRBJ1-5	TRBV2	NA	CASNPEASQPQHF
TRBJ2-7	TRBV20-1	many	CSATLGIYEQYF
TRBJ2-2	TRBV5-1	many	CASSFHLRGTGELFF
TRBJ2-7	TRBV6-5	many	CASSYSYSGYEQYF
TRBJ1-6	TRBV20-1	many	CSARGRGGTGNSPLHF
TRBJ1-3	TRBV6-1	NA	CASTKGTHSGNTIYF
TRBJ2-7	TRBV20-1	many	CSARPTLGTSGAYEQYF
TRBJ1-2	TRBV12-5	many	CASGLVLTAGCTF
TRBJ2-7	TRBV5-1	many	CASSFADGTYEQYF
TRBJ1-6	TRBV9	many	CASSDPITTGNNSPLHF
TRBJ2-5	TRBV29-1	many	CSVESQGFQETQYF
TRBJ1-1	TRBV7-3	many	CASRGWNTEAFF
TRBJ2-5	TRBV19	many	CASSRGLQETQYF
TRBJ1-5	TRBV18	few	CASSFNRDQPQHF
TRBJ2-3	TRBV15	many	CATSRDSAGTDTQYF
TRBJ2-2	TRBV24-1	NA	CATSDPGQGAVTGELFF
TRBJ2-2	TRBV5-1	NA	CASSLGFLAGVTGELFF
TRBJ1-5	TRBV12-3/TRBV12-4	NA	CASSSRNQPQHF
TRBJ2-7	TRBV18	NA	CASSLRTSSYYEQYF
TRBJ2-7	TRBV5-1	many	CASSLNGLAYEQYF
TRBJ1-1	TRBV6-5	many	CASSYSRQDTEAFF
TRBJ2-2	TRBV25-1	many	CASSVSGTENTGELFF
TRBJ1-1	TRBV19	many	CASSIRTGGGSRTEAFF
TRBJ2-7	TRBV7-2	many	CASSPQRTYEQYF
TRBJ2-5	TRBV7-9	many	CASSPQFGETQYF
TRBJ1-1	TRBV5-1	many	CASSPGTGKTEAFF
TRBJ2-7	TRBV2	many	CASRPIDRAVRNEQYF